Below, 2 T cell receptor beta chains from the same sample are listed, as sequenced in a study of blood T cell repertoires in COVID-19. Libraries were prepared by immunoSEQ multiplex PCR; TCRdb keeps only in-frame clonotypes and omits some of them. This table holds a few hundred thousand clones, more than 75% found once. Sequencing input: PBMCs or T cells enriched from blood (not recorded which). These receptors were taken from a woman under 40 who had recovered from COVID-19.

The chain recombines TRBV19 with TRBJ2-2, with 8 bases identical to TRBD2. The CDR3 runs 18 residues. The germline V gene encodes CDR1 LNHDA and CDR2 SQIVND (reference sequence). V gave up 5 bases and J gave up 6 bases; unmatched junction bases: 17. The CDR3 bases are TGTGCCAGTAGTTCCCCCAGGTCGGCGGGAGCGGGGGCCGGGGAGCTGTTTTTT. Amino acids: CASSSPRSAGAGAGELFF.

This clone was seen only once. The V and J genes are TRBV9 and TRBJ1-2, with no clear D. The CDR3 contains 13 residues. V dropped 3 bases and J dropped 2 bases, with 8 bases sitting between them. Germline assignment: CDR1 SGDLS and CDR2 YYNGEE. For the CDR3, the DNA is TGTGCCAGCAGCGCACCGGGGAACTATGGCTACACCTTC. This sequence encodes CASSAPGNYGYTF. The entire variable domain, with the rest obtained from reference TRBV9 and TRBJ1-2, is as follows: DSGVTQTPKHLITATGQRVTLRCSPRSGDLSVYWYQQSLDQGLQFLIQYYNGEERAKGNILERFSAQQFPDLHSELNLSSLELGDSALYFCASSAPGNYGYTFGSGTRLTVV.